This T cell receptor (beta chain) was recorded in a study of blood T cell repertoires in COVID-19. About the study: Sample material is recorded as cDNA or gDNA derived from T cells, B-cell-depleted T cells, or PBMCs.

The V end was cut by 5 bases, the J end by 1 base, with 6 bases between. Germline CDR1 and CDR2: MNHEY and SMNVEV (reference sequence). The CDR3 totals 14 residues. Per the original methods: Estimation of nucleated cell counts relied on the amplification of reference gene primers. The protocol was immunoSEQ multiplex PCR, while the TCRdb copy is restricted to in-frame clones and leaves out a portion. V and J calls and clone size are those listed in that table; D and trimming were worked out from the DNA. This table has some 170,000 clones, about 88% appearing once. The TCR comes from a man between 35 and 55 years old with acute or convalescent COVID-19. Sequences were obtained from peripheral blood. The chain has TRBV27 and TRBJ1-6; D gene ambiguous. CDR3 coding DNA: TGTGCCAGCAGTCTCAGTTCCTATAATTCACCCCTCCACTTT. It translates to CASSLSSYNSPLHF.